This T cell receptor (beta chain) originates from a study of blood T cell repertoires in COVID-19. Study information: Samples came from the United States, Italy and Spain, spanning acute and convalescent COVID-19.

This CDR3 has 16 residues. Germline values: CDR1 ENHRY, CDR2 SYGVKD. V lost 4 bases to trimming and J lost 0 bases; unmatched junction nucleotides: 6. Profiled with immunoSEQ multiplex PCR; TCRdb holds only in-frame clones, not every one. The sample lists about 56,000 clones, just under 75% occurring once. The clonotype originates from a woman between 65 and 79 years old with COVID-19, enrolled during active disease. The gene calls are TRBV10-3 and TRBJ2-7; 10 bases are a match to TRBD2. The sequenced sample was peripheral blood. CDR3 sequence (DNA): TGTGCCATCAGTGGGGGACTAGCGCAGAGCTCCTACGAGCAGTACTTC. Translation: CAISGGLAQSSYEQYF.